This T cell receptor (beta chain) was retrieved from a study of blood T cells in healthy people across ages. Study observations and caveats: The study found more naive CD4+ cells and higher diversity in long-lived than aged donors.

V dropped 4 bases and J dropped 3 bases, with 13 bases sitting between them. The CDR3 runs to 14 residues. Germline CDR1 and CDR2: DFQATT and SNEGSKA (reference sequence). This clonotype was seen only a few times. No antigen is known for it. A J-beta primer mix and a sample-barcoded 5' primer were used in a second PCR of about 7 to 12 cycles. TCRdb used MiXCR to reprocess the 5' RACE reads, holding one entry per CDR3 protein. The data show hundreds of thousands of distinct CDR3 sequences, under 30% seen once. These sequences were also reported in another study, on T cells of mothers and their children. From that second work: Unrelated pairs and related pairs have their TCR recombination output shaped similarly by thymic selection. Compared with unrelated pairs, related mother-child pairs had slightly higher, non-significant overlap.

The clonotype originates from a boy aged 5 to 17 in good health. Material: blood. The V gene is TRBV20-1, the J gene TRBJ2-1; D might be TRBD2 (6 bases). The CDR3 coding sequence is TGCAGTGCTATTGCGGGGTTGGGCTACAATGAGCAGTTCTTC. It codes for CSAIAGLGYNEQFF.